Listed here are 25 T cell receptor beta chains from one sample, sequenced in a study. TRBV12-4/TRBJ1-2 clonotypes were amplified with adaptor-ligated barcode primers. MiXCR was run by TCRdb on the multiplex PCR reads, yielding one entry per CDR3 protein. The sample yields about 920 distinct CDR3 sequences, about 8.4% seen once. The specimen was naive CD4+ T cells sorted from blood. Subset reported: naive CD4+ T cells, CD4+CD45RA+CD25-. The source of these receptors is a female donor with breast cancer.

This clonotype has only a few counts. The chain uses TRBV12-3 or TRBV12-4 and TRBJ1-2; 7 bases map to TRBD1. The junction had 2 bases not matched to a gene; V was cut back by 5 bases and J by 5 bases. The CDR3 covers 12 residues. This CDR3 reads CASSATGYGYTF. The CDR3 DNA is TGTGCCAGCAGTGCGACAGGGTATGGCTACACCTTC.

By proportion, this clonotype is medium-sized. The chain recombines TRBV12-3 or TRBV12-4 with TRBJ1-2; 7 nucleotides line up with TRBD1. V shed 6 bases, J shed 2 bases, and the junction held 9 bases outside the gene matches. The CDR3 has 15 amino acids. The chain's CDR3 is CASSTSSTGNYGYTF. The CDR3 DNA follows: TGTGCCAGCAGCACCTCATCGACAGGGAACTATGGCTACACCTTC.

This clonotype occurred many times. V gene TRBV12-3 or TRBV12-4 combines with J gene TRBJ1-2; D not resolved. The V and J ends lost 7 bases and 1 base respectively, with 7 bases between them. The CDR3 totals 12 residues. The chain's CDR3 is CASTQDNYGYTF. CDR3 sequence (DNA): TGTGCCAGCACCCAGGATAACTATGGCTACACCTTC.

This clonotype was observed many times. At one of its ends the junction is not consistent with the germline gene, which may arise from a read error. This chain links TRBV12-3 or TRBV12-4 with TRBJ1-2; no reliable D call. The CDR3 length is 15 residues. The CDR3: CASSPRQVGPYDYTF. In DNA, the CDR3 is TGTGCCAGCAGCCCCAGGCAGGTCGGGCCCTATGACTACACCTTC.

This clonotype was seen more than once but under ten times. V usage is TRBV12-3 or TRBV12-4 and J usage is TRBJ1-2; D may be TRBD1 (5 bases). This CDR3 is built from 14 residues. Trimming pared 5 bases from V and 4 bases from J, leaving 14 bases between. Here the CDR3 DNA reads TGTGCCAGCAGTCCCTCACGACAGAGCTATGGCTACACCTTC. This encodes CASSPSRQSYGYTF.

This clonotype has a count of ten or more. The rearrangement uses TRBV12-3 or TRBV12-4 and TRBJ1-2; no clear D gene. CDR3 length equals 12 residues. Trimming took 3 bases from V and 8 from J, leaving 10 bases between them. CDR3 DNA: TGTGCCAGCAGTTTTGTCCGGGGAGGCTACACCTTC. Its translation is CASSFVRGGYTF.

The gene calls are TRBV12-3 or TRBV12-4 and TRBJ1-2; D unresolved. CDR3 length: 11 amino acids. Deletions cut 5 bases from V and 4 bases from J, with 5 bases between. Here the CDR3 DNA reads TGTGCCAGCAGTCAAGGCTATGGCTACACCTTC. It encodes CASSQGYGYTF.

By frequency in the sample, this clonotype is medium-sized (0.01 to 0.1%). This chain links TRBV12-3 or TRBV12-4 with TRBJ1-2, with TRBD1 identical over 8 bases. Unmatched junction bases numbered 14, after V lost 4 bases and J lost 7 bases. CDR3 length: 16 residues. In nucleotides, the CDR3 is TGTGCCAGCAGTTCCTTGGAGACAGGGGAAGGTGGTGGCTACACCTTC. Protein: CASSSLETGEGGGYTF.

The table lists this clonotype with a few counts. The chain has TRBV12-3 or TRBV12-4 and TRBJ1-2, with 10 bases matching TRBD1. V dropped 5 bases and J dropped 5; count of bases not matched to a gene: 8. CDR3 length: 15 residues. The CDR3 sequence: CASSPGTGEGYGYTF. CDR3 nucleotides: TGTGCCAGCAGTCCTGGGACAGGGGAAGGGTATGGCTACACCTTC.

In its sample, this clonotype is medium-sized. CDR3 sequence: CASTYRVGYGYTF. Here the CDR3 DNA reads TGTGCCAGCACATACAGGGTTGGGTATGGCTACACCTTC. This chain links TRBV12-3 or TRBV12-4 with TRBJ1-2, with a possible D match to TRBD1 (6 bases). This CDR3 region has 13 residues. Trimming removed 7 bases at V and 5 bases at J, with 14 bases between.

In the case of this clonotype: A much larger clonotype is one base distant, so this may be a read error. V is TRBV12-3 or TRBV12-4 and J is TRBJ1-2, with a weak D call TRBD1 (5 bases). This CDR3 has 13 amino acids. Written as DNA, the CDR3 is TGTGCCAACAGTTTATGGCAGGGCTATGGCTACACCTTC. This encodes CANSLWQGYGYTF.

J is TRBJ1-2 and V is TRBV12-3 or TRBV12-4; perhaps TRBD1 as D (5 bases). The CDR3 sequence is 13 residues long. Trimming removed 6 bases from V and 1 base from J, with 9 bases in between. The CDR3 nucleotides read TGTGCCAGCAGGTTGACAGTTAACTATGGCTACACCTTC. Translating it yields CASRLTVNYGYTF.

This clonotype has a count of ten or more. The CDR3 DNA reads as TGTGCCAGCAGTCCCCGGACAGGGGATGGCTACACCTTC. Protein product: CASSPRTGDGYTF. The J gene is TRBJ1-2, the V gene TRBV12-3 or TRBV12-4; 9 nucleotides line up with TRBD1. This CDR3 region has 13 residues. Trimming took 5 bases from V and 6 from J; bases not matched to a gene: 4.

By frequency in the sample, this clonotype is medium-sized (0.01 to 0.1%). The rearrangement uses TRBV12-3 or TRBV12-4 and TRBJ1-2, with D perhaps matching TRBD1 (6 bases). This CDR3 region has 12 residues. Trimming shortened V by 5 bases and J by 7 bases, and 11 bases separated the two germline ends. The CDR3 DNA reads as TGTGCCAGCAGTACAGGGAGAGGTGGCTACACCTTC. This codes for CASSTGRGGYTF.

This clonotype was detected a few times. The chain recombines TRBV12-3 or TRBV12-4 with TRBJ1-2, with D tentatively TRBD1 (5 bases). The CDR3 loop spans 15 amino acids. Trimming shortened V by 3 bases and J by 4 bases, and 15 bases separated the two germline ends. The CDR3 sequence is CASSFTGGAGYGYTF. CDR3 sequence (DNA): TGTGCCAGCAGTTTTACAGGAGGGGCGGGCTATGGCTACACCTTC.

This clonotype is termed medium-sized. This rearrangement joins TRBV12-3 or TRBV12-4 to TRBJ1-2; the D is unclear. The V end was cut by 3 bases, the J end by 0 bases, with 11 bases between. CDR3 size: 15 residues. CDR3 residues: CASSFTWGTNYGYTF. CDR3 sequence (DNA): TGTGCCAGCAGTTTTACATGGGGAACTAACTATGGCTACACCTTC.

Judged by abundance, this clonotype is medium-sized. The V gene is TRBV12-3 or TRBV12-4, the J gene TRBJ1-2; D unclear. Trimming stripped 3 bases from V and 7 bases from J, with 12 bases between. CDR3 size: 13 residues. CDR3 DNA sequence: TGTGCCAGCAGTTTGGCCTTCTTCCTTGGCTACACCTTC. This encodes CASSLAFFLGYTF.

By share, this clonotype counts as medium-sized. The chain uses TRBV12-3 or TRBV12-4 and TRBJ1-2; TRBD1 matches 8 bases. The CDR3 has 13 amino acids. Germline trimming cut 4 bases from V and 4 bases from J; bases unmatched to any gene: 2. In DNA form, the CDR3 reads TGTGCCAGCAGTTCGACAGGGGTCTATGGCTACACCTTC. Translating gives CASSSTGVYGYTF.

This clonotype was picked up many times. This rearrangement joins TRBV12-3 or TRBV12-4 to TRBJ1-2, with D perhaps TRBD1 (5 bases). The CDR3 sequence is 13 residues long. Between the trimmed V and J ends, which lost 6 bases and 6 bases, there was a span of 14 bases. The CDR3, as DNA: TGTGCCAGCAGCCCCGACAGAAGTAATGGCTACACCTTC. Protein: CASSPDRSNGYTF.

By sample fraction, this clonotype is medium-sized. The rearrangement uses TRBV12-3 or TRBV12-4 and TRBJ1-2, with TRBD1 identical over 9 bases. This CDR3 is built from 14 residues. V shed 4 bases, J shed 5 bases, and the junction held 5 bases outside the gene matches. In nucleotides, the CDR3 is TGTGCCAGCAGTTGGACAGGGGATTCGTATGGCTACACCTTC. Its protein is CASSWTGDSYGYTF.

By share, this clonotype counts as medium-sized (0.01 to 0.1%). This chain uses TRBV12-3 or TRBV12-4 with TRBJ1-2; no definite D call. This CDR3 contains 12 residues. Trimming took off 7 bases at V and 1 base at J, with 7 bases between the two ends. CDR3 loop: CASMKVNYGYTF. The CDR3 bases are TGTGCCAGCATGAAGGTTAACTATGGCTACACCTTC.

This clonotype is medium-sized in the sample. V usage is TRBV12-3 or TRBV12-4 and J usage is TRBJ1-2, with D unclear. The CDR3 has 13 residues. The V end was cut by 3 bases, the J end by 3 bases, with 8 bases between. The CDR3 DNA is TGTGCCAGCAGTTTCGGTCGATACTATGGCTACACCTTC. Translating gives CASSFGRYYGYTF.

Ten or more counts support this clonotype. The chain is built from TRBV12-3 or TRBV12-4 and TRBJ1-2; D remains unclear. Trimming took 6 bases from V and 5 from J, leaving 13 bases between them. This CDR3 has 13 residues. CDR3 in amino acids: CASSLDGLYGYTF. The CDR3 nucleotides are TGTGCCAGCAGCTTGGACGGCTTATATGGCTACACCTTC.

In its sample, this clonotype ranks as medium-sized. The V gene is TRBV12-3 or TRBV12-4, the J gene TRBJ1-2; a possible D gene is TRBD1 (5 bases). The CDR3 has 17 residues. Trimming stripped 3 bases from V and 0 bases from J, with 17 bases between. The CDR3 protein is CASSLGTDETTNYGYTF. The CDR3 DNA reads as TGTGCCAGCAGTTTGGGGACTGACGAAACTACTAACTATGGCTACACCTTC.

This clonotype counts as medium-sized (0.01 to 0.1%). V gene TRBV12-3 or TRBV12-4 combines with J gene TRBJ1-2; a possible D gene is TRBD1 (6 bases). This CDR3 comprises 15 residues. Trimming left V 5 bases short and J 2 bases short, with 15 bases between. The CDR3 here is CASSPRGRGNYGYTF. The CDR3 nucleotides read TGTGCCAGCAGTCCCCGTGGCAGGGGAAACTATGGCTACACCTTC.